The next 26 T cell receptor beta chains were all read from a single sample in a study of early stage breast cancer tumors. Libraries were prepared by immunoSEQ multiplex PCR; TCRdb keeps only in-frame clonotypes and omits some of them. The data hold 20,000 to 25,000 clones, with about 67% observed a single time. The sequenced sample was breast tumor tissue. The receptors here all came from a person in their sixties or seventies with breast cancer.

This clone is a singleton in its sample. The rearrangement links TRBV18 to TRBJ1-2, with D hard to call. This CDR3 has 15 amino acids. V dropped 8 bases and J dropped 2 bases, with 18 bases sitting between them. Germline V lookup: CDR1 KGHSH, CDR2 LQKENI. For the CDR3, the DNA is TGTGCCAGCACCCCCCTTTTGGGCACCAACTATGGCTACACCTTC. This gives the protein CASTPLLGTNYGYTF.

This chain uses TRBV19 with TRBJ2-7; the D is unclear. V was cut by 11 bases and J by 0 bases, with 11 bases left in between. The germline V gene encodes CDR1 LNHDA and CDR2 SQIVND (reference sequence). This CDR3 has 12 amino acids. For the CDR3, the DNA is TGTGCCTGGAACCCGGGCTCCTACGAGCAGTACTTC. As protein: CAWNPGSYEQYF.

This sequence joins TRBV15 and TRBJ1-4, with D maybe TRBD1 (5 bases). The germline V and J ends were trimmed by 9 bases and 4 bases, with 12 bases remaining between them. Germline-derived CDR1 and CDR2 are LNHNV and YYDKDF (reference sequence). The CDR3 totals 13 residues. CDR3 sequence: CATRGFSNEKLFF. The CDR3, as DNA: TGTGCCACTAGGGGATTTAGTAATGAAAAACTGTTTTTT.

This chain uses TRBV5-1 with TRBJ2-1; TRBD2 matches at 9 bases. Germline CDR1 reads SGHRS; CDR2 reads YFSETQ. The CDR3 is made up of 14 amino acids. The junction had 2 bases not matched to a gene; V was cut back by 4 bases and J by 3 bases. CDR3 residues: CASSGTSNYNEQFF. The CDR3 DNA follows: TGCGCCAGCAGCGGGACTAGCAACTACAATGAGCAGTTCTTC.

The rearrangement uses TRBV18 and TRBJ2-1; D not certain. CDR1 is KGHSH, CDR2 LQKENI, per germline. The V end was cut by 1 base, the J end by 2 bases, with 9 bases between. CDR3 length: 15 residues. As DNA, the CDR3 is TGTGCCAGCTCACCACTGCAGGTCCCCTACAATGAGCAGTTCTTC. Translation: CASSPLQVPYNEQFF.

The chain joins TRBV11-3 to TRBJ1-4, with TRBD1 as a possible D gene (5 bases). The CDR3 is 14 residues long. In germline, CDR1 is SGHNT, CDR2 YENEEA. The V end was cut by 3 bases, the J end by 4 bases, with 9 bases between. The DNA of the CDR3 is TGTGCCAGCAGCTTTGACAGCTATAATGAAAAACTGTTTTTT. Its protein is CASSFDSYNEKLFF.

The chain carries TRBV5-1 and TRBJ2-7; 7 bases map to TRBD1. V lost 4 bases and J lost 2; bases outside the gene matches: 6. The CDR3 is made up of 14 amino acids. In germline, CDR1 is SGHRS, CDR2 YFSETQ. For the CDR3, the DNA is TGCGCCAGCAGCCCCAGACAGGGCACCTACGAGCAGTACTTC. Residues: CASSPRQGTYEQYF.

The V and J genes are TRBV7-8 and TRBJ1-5; 8 bases match TRBD1. Germline CDR1 reads SGHVS; CDR2 reads FQNEAQ. This CDR3 comprises 14 residues. V trimming: 5 bases; J trimming: 5 bases; junction bases outside the gene matches: 5. As DNA, the CDR3 is TGTGCCAGCAGCGCACAGGGGGGCGATCAGCCCCAGCATTTT. This codes for CASSAQGGDQPQHF.

This chain uses TRBV9 with TRBJ2-3; TRBD2 matches at 14 bases. V was pared by 0 bases and J by 4 bases, with 4 bases of the junction left unmatched. CDR3 length: 17 amino acids. Germline CDR1 and CDR2: SGDLS and YYNGEE. For the CDR3, the DNA is TGTGCCAGCAGCGTAGGACTAGCGGGAGGGCCAGCAGATACGCAGTATTTT. This gives the protein CASSVGLAGGPADTQYF.

V and J are TRBV19 and TRBJ2-3; weak D call: TRBD2 (6 bases). CDR3 size: 15 residues. Looked up from germline, CDR1 is LNHDA and CDR2 is SQIVND (reference sequence). V dropped 8 bases and J dropped 1 base, with 16 bases sitting between them. CDR3 sequence reads: CASRRRAGGTDTQYF. The CDR3 region has the DNA TGTGCCAGTCGGCGGAGGGCTGGCGGCACAGATACGCAGTATTTT.

This clone was counted between two and nine times. The chain uses TRBV4-3 and TRBJ2-1; TRBD2 might be the D (5 bases). The CDR3 consists of 16 residues. Trimming left V 0 bases short and J 11 bases short, with 20 bases between. Per the germline V gene, CDR1 is LGHNA and CDR2 is YSLEER. CDR3: CASSQDHLASLIKQFF. CDR3 in DNA: TGCGCCAGCAGCCAAGATCACCTAGCCTCTCTAATTAAGCAGTTCTTC.

This clone was counted only a few times. This CDR3 reads CASSNLGAGAYNEQFF. DNA for the CDR3: TGTGCCAGCAGTAATCTGGGGGCGGGCGCGTACAATGAGCAGTTCTTC. The chain links TRBV7-2 to TRBJ2-1; D perhaps matches TRBD1 (6 bases). Trimming removed 6 bases at V and 4 bases at J, with 19 bases between. This CDR3 comprises 16 residues. Germline V lookup: CDR1 SGHTA, CDR2 FQGNSA.

V and J are TRBV6-6 and TRBJ1-1, with 8 bases fitting TRBD1. CDR3 size: 12 residues. Germline CDR1 is MNHNY and CDR2 is SVGAGI (reference sequence). V lost 5 bases, J lost 8 bases, and 4 bases stayed unmatched. The CDR3 loop reads CASSRTGWEAFF. For the CDR3, the DNA is TGTGCCAGCAGTAGGACAGGGTGGGAAGCTTTCTTT.

The J gene is TRBJ1-2, the V gene TRBV4-3; TRBD1 matches at 9 bases. Germline CDR1 is LGHNA and CDR2 is YSLEER. CDR3 length: 14 amino acids. The V segment lost 4 bases and the J segment 2 bases; nucleotides outside the gene matches: 2. The CDR3 region is CASSPTGGNYGYTF. For the CDR3, the DNA is TGCGCCAGCAGCCCGACAGGGGGGAACTATGGCTACACCTTC.

The V call is TRBV30, the J call TRBJ2-1; 9 positions match TRBD1. CDR1 and CDR2 (germline): GTSNPN, SVGIG (reference sequence). The CDR3 is made up of 14 amino acids. The V and J ends lost 0 bases and 8 bases, in that order; junction bases with no gene match: 5. The DNA for the CDR3 is TGTGCCTGGAGTGTAGGGACAGGGTTCGATGAGCAGTTCTTC. Its translation: CAWSVGTGFDEQFF.

This clone appeared once. This sequence joins TRBV9 and TRBJ2-1, with 7 bases lining up with TRBD2. The CDR3 spans 15 residues. Losses at the gene ends were 2 bases for V and 6 bases for J; bases not matched to a gene: 8. Per germline, CDR1 SGDLS and CDR2 YYNGEE. This chain's CDR3 is CASSVRTRSPNEQFF. CDR3 in DNA: TGTGCCAGCAGCGTTCGGACTAGGTCGCCCAATGAGCAGTTCTTC.

The chain employs TRBV19 and TRBJ2-1, with 7 bases lining up with TRBD2. V was pared by 5 bases and J by 7 bases, with 8 bases of the junction left unmatched. This CDR3 comprises 14 residues. Germline V lookup: CDR1 LNHDA, CDR2 SQIVND (reference sequence). The CDR3 DNA follows: TGTGCCAGTAGTGGGGACTGGGGGGGGAATGAGCAGTTCTTC. Its protein product is CASSGDWGGNEQFF.

This rearrangement joins TRBV9 to TRBJ2-3; TRBD2 agrees at 11 bases. V lost 5 bases to trimming and J lost 3 bases; unmatched junction nucleotides: 2. The CDR3 covers 14 residues. Looked up from germline, CDR1 is SGDLS and CDR2 is YYNGEE. The CDR3 DNA reads TGTGCCAGCAGTTTAGCGGGAGGGACAGATACGCAGTATTTT. This codes for CASSLAGGTDTQYF.

J is TRBJ2-4 and V is TRBV2; TRBD1 is a possible D gene (5 bases). In germline, CDR1 is SNHLY, CDR2 FYNNEI. This CDR3 is 18 amino acids long. The V end lost 6 bases, the J end lost 0 bases, and 21 bases lay between the germline ends. CDR3: CASSALLPGILAKNIQYF. CDR3 DNA sequence: TGTGCCAGCAGCGCGTTACTTCCAGGGATTCTAGCCAAAAACATTCAGTACTTC.

V gene TRBV2 combines with J gene TRBJ1-3; TRBD1 matches 8 bases. V trimming: 7 bases; J trimming: 0 bases; junction bases outside the gene matches: 11. The CDR3 spans 17 residues. Germline V CDR1 and CDR2: SNHLY, FYNNEI. The chain's CDR3 is CASTPWDRSISGNTIYF. The CDR3 nucleotides are TGTGCCAGCACCCCTTGGGACAGGTCAATCTCTGGAAACACCATATATTTT.

The V gene is TRBV4-1, the J gene TRBJ2-7; D is ambiguous. Germline V gene sequence: CDR1 MGHRA, CDR2 YSYEKL. V was cut by 0 bases and J by 0 bases, with 9 bases left in between. The CDR3 consists of 15 residues. This CDR3 reads CASSQEPGSSYEQYF. The CDR3 DNA reads TGCGCCAGCAGCCAAGAGCCAGGCAGCTCCTACGAGCAGTACTTC.

In this sample, this clone turned up once. The chain combines TRBV7-6 with TRBJ2-7; D is perhaps TRBD2 (5 bases). The CDR3 consists of 14 residues. V was trimmed by 5 bases and J by 6 bases, leaving 17 bases between them. CDR1 is SGHVS and CDR2 is FNYEAQ in the germline V gene. This CDR3 reads CASSGPGRVLEQYF. CDR3 nucleotide sequence: TGTGCCAGCAGCGGTCCCGGGCGGGTCCTCGAGCAGTACTTC.

The CDR3 DNA reads as TGCAGCGTTGGGAGGGGGGGTTTTTACGAGCAGTACTTC. Its translation is CSVGRGGFYEQYF. The chain carries TRBV29-1 and TRBJ2-7; D may be TRBD2 (7 bases). V was cut by 4 bases and J by 4 bases, with 14 bases left in between. This CDR3 has 13 residues. The germline V gene has CDR1 SQVTM and CDR2 ANQGSEA.

The gene calls are TRBV10-1 and TRBJ2-1; unclear D gene. CDR1 is WNHNN, CDR2 SYGVQD, per germline (reference sequence). Trimming pared 1 base from V and 2 bases from J, leaving 9 bases between. CDR3 length equals 15 residues. CDR3 nucleotide sequence: TGCGCCAGCAGTGAGTTTTCATACACCTACAATGAGCAGTTCTTC. Translating gives CASSEFSYTYNEQFF.

This chain links TRBV15 with TRBJ2-7; 7 bases align to TRBD1. The CDR3 has 15 residues. J gave up 5 bases and V 0 bases, and 7 bases lay outside the gene matches. The germline V gene has CDR1 LNHNV and CDR2 YYDKDF (reference sequence). CDR3 protein: CATSRDGGTDNEQYF. The CDR3 bases are TGTGCCACCAGCAGAGATGGTGGGACAGACAACGAGCAGTACTTC.

The chain carries TRBV27 and TRBJ2-7; TRBD1 agrees at 8 bases. With V trimmed by 6 bases and J by 2 bases, 6 bases remained unmatched. Per the germline V gene, CDR1 is MNHEY and CDR2 is SMNVEV (reference sequence). CDR3 length: 14 amino acids. CDR3 sequence: CASRTGQGTYEQYF. The DNA of the CDR3 is TGTGCCAGCAGGACCGGACAGGGCACCTACGAGCAGTACTTC.